This T cell receptor (beta chain) came from a study of a mutant IDH1 vaccine in newly diagnosed glioma (dated by TCRdb to 2020 to 2022). Regarding the research as a whole: Patients were given eight vaccinations, in weeks 1, 3, 5, 7, 11, 15, 19 and 23, which matched visits V03 through V10. Vaccination was initiated 4-6 weeks after radiotherapy alone, or concurrently with temozolomide cycles in the chemotherapy-containing groups. Of the approximately 30 treated patients, 62.5% were male and 37.5% were female, and a mean age of roughly 37 years was recorded. Before enrollment, most patients had been given radiochemotherapy with temozolomide as standard therapy, while the rest had received either radiotherapy alone or temozolomide alone. Six visits were used for peripheral blood collection: V03 (baseline), V05, V07, V10, V12 and V13. For exploratory analyses, 25 to 30 treated patients had longitudinal TCRB deep sequencing done wherever samples were available. The study at large found these results: Vaccine-induced immune responses across multiple MHC alleles were detected in approximately 94% of patients. PBMC samples for TCRB deep sequencing were selected based on availability. No apparent relationship was observed between pseudoprogression and alterations in the top peripheral T cell clonotypes detected by TCRB sequencing. The authors noted that analyses of patient blood samples could not be reproduced because of sample limitations.

In the paper's terms, the time point label means: week 5, during vaccination. Each vaccine dose was 300 ug of a 20-mer mutant IDH1 peptide in Montanide, given subcutaneously with topical imiquimod. Newly diagnosed WHO grade 3 or 4 IDH1-mutant astrocytomas showing loss of nuclear ATRX were present in the donors. The samples were drawn from NOA16, a multicentre, single-arm, open-label phase I trial in Germany that tested a mutant IDH1 peptide vaccine in humans for the first time. Genomic DNA for TCRB sequencing was extracted from EDTA blood using the DNeasy Blood and Tissue Kit. Library construction relied on the immunoSEQ multiplex PCR assay. Rearranged TCR beta chain sequences were amplified with the hsTCRB Kit following the manufacturer's protocol. An Illumina MiSeq was used to sequence the TCRB libraries. The study's processing was this. Demultiplexing, trimming and gene mapping were performed with the kit vendor's proprietary platform. TCRdb provides this immuneACCESS table in a form limited to in-frame rearrangements. Some clones are lacking; in checked studies, under half of them reflect an unresolved V gene, and why the rest are absent is not known. The D gene and trimming were derived from the DNA, and the V and J assignments and clone size from that table. A total of some 51,000 clones appear in this sample, around four fifths of them only once. The ten largest make up around 5.3% of the sample.

Worth noting for this clone: The antigen this receptor binds is unknown. No much larger clone is present one base from it, and per-base qualities are unavailable.

The CDR3 runs 14 amino acids, cysteine and phenylalanine included. The retained sequence is limited to the CDR3, 42 bases, with the frame set at the first base. Per the germline V gene, SGHRS is the CDR1 and YFSETQ is the CDR2. For this chain, trimming is 0 bases at the V end and 5 bases at the J end, and the number of junction bases without a gene match is 2. The clonotype comes from a man in his fifties or sixties with glioma. This specimen was PBMCs, taken from a glioma patient whose treatment included an IDH1 peptide vaccine. The rearranged segments are TRBV5-1 and TRBJ1-5; TRBD1 agrees with 7 junctional bases. The CDR3 region reads CASSLEGADQPQHF. Here is the DNA: TGCGCCAGCAGCTTGGAGGGGGCCGATCAGCCCCAGCATTTT.